The T cell receptor (beta chain) under discussion was sequenced for a study of CD8 T cells in Susac syndrome. TCR beta sequencing covered blood CD8+ and CD4+ T cells. Healthy donors, matched for age and sex, constituted the control group. Negative isolation was used for CD8+ and CD4+ T cells and FACS enrichment for TEMRA cells. With random hexamers, roughly 0.45 to 1 ug RNA was reverse transcribed. An immunoSEQ multiplex PCR generated amplified TCR beta CDR3 products spanning 54 Vbeta and 13 Jbeta. One entry per CDR3 protein, called by TCRdb with MiXCR from the immunoSEQ multiplex PCR reads. The repertoire holds 140,000 or so distinct CDR3 sequences, with 94% as singletons. Germline V gives CDR1 SGHTA, CDR2 FQGTGA. V was pared by 5 bases and J by 8 bases, with 19 bases between. The length of the CDR3 is 15 residues.

The sample consisted of CD4+ T cells from PBMCs. This receptor was identified in a human donor in good health. The rearrangement links TRBV7-3 to TRBJ2-4; D possibly matches TRBD1 or TRBD2 (6 bases each). Written as DNA, the CDR3 is TGTGCCAGCAGCCCCACTTCCGGGGGCGTGGACATTCAGTACTTC. Translation gives CASSPTSGGVDIQYF.